Listed below are T cell receptor beta chains from one sample, sequenced in a study of T cells in Graves' hyperthyroidism and ophthalmopathy. TCRdb independently ran MiXCR on the multiplex PCR reads; one entry per CDR3 protein. The sample consists of about 180,000 distinct CDR3 sequences, more than 15% of them appearing once. The sequenced sample consisted of blood. Receptor source: a woman aged 50 to 60 with Graves' hyperthyroidism. Both conserved end residues are part of each CDR3. The D gene is left open where the match is weak. Size is omitted from some rows. Given values are once, few, many or a class for expanded clones.

CDR3aa	CDR3nt	abundance	v_gene	j_gene	d_gene
CASSEGLDTQYF	TGTGCCAGCAGCGAAGGATTGGATACGCAGTATTTT	many	TRBV27	TRBJ2-3	-
CASSHSEGTNGYTF	TGCGCCAGCAGCCATAGCGAAGGGACCAATGGCTACACCTTC	many	TRBV4-3	TRBJ1-2	-
CAGSHRANYEQYF	TGCGCCGGCAGCCACCGGGCAAACTACGAGCAGTACTTC	-	TRBV4-1	TRBJ2-7	-
CASSPLTGLNTEAFF	TGTGCCAGCAGCCCCCTAACAGGGTTGAACACTGAAGCTTTCTTT	many	TRBV11-1	TRBJ1-1	-
CAYKGQGFTEAFF	TGTGCCTACAAAGGGCAGGGGTTCACTGAAGCTTTCTTT	-	TRBV30	TRBJ1-1	-
CASSSSDQGQLLLDNEQFF	TGTGCCAGCAGTTCCTCGGACCAGGGACAACTACTACTAGACAATGAGCAGTTCTTC	-	TRBV6-9	TRBJ2-1	-
CASSAPEGHPSYNEQFF	TGTGCCAGCAGCGCACCCGAGGGACACCCCTCCTACAATGAGCAGTTCTTC	-	TRBV11-2	TRBJ2-1	-
CACSYVGFSGNTIYF	TGTGCCTGCAGTTACGTCGGCTTCTCTGGAAACACCATATATTTT	-	TRBV6-5	TRBJ1-3	-
CASSSGQGINSPLHF	TGTGCCAGCAGTTCGGGACAGGGAATAAATTCACCCCTCCACTTT	many	TRBV6-1	TRBJ1-6	TRBD1
CASRGQVDNSPLHF	TGTGCCAGCAGAGGACAGGTTGATAATTCACCCCTCCACTTT	few	TRBV2	TRBJ1-6	TRBD1
CASTNSGPTNTGELFF	TGTGCCAGCACCAATTCCGGGCCTACGAACACCGGGGAGCTGTTTTTT	many	TRBV28	TRBJ2-2	-
CASGAGAEGSPLHF	TGTGCCAGTGGAGCGGGGGCTGAGGGTTCACCCCTCCACTTT	many	TRBV9	TRBJ1-6	-
CASSPGQFANQPQHF	TGTGCCAGCAGCCCTGGACAGTTTGCGAATCAGCCCCAGCATTTT	many	TRBV7-8	TRBJ1-5	-
CATEDRDFSYNEQFF	TGTGCCACCGAGGATCGGGACTTTTCCTACAATGAGCAGTTCTTC	many	TRBV28	TRBJ2-1	-
CASSLVGGSTNEKLFF	TGTGCCAGCAGCTTAGTGGGGGGCTCTACTAATGAAAAACTGTTTTTT	many	TRBV7-8	TRBJ1-4	-
CASSLGTGEIYEQYF	TGCGCCAGCAGCCTAGGGACAGGGGAGATCTACGAGCAGTACTTC	many	TRBV5-1	TRBJ2-7	TRBD1
CASSFSLSYTF	TGTGCCAGCAGCTTCTCTCTCAGCTACACCTTC	many	TRBV7-9	TRBJ1-2	-
CASSSTGGGMGYTF	TGTGCCAGCAGCTCGACAGGGGGCGGAATGGGCTACACCTTC	many	TRBV7-9	TRBJ1-2	TRBD1
CASSLALEQYF	TGTGCCAGCTCCCTTGCTCTCGAGCAGTACTTC	-	TRBV18	TRBJ2-7	-
CSASGQEGRGYGYTF	TGCAGCGCCTCGGGACAGGAGGGGCGGGGATATGGCTACACCTTC	-	TRBV29-1	TRBJ1-2	TRBD1
CASFSYGYTF	TGTGCCAGCTTTTCCTACGGCTACACCTTC	-	TRBV6-2/TRBV6-3	TRBJ1-2	-
CASSVVANTGELFF	TGTGCCAGCAGCGTAGTTGCAAACACCGGGGAGCTGTTTTTT	many	TRBV9	TRBJ2-2	-
CSANQPQHF	TGCAGTGCTAATCAGCCCCAGCATTTT	many	TRBV20-1	TRBJ1-5	-
CASSQDRAIYEQYF	TGCGCCAGCAGCCAGGACAGAGCTATCTACGAGCAGTACTTC	many	TRBV5-1	TRBJ2-7	-
CASSQGGGAGRTDTQYF	TGCGCCAGCAGCCAAGGTGGTGGGGCGGGGCGCACAGATACGCAGTATTTT	few	TRBV4-3	TRBJ2-3	-
CASSPRTGLRETQYF	TGTGCCAGCAGCCCCCGTACAGGGTTGCGCGAGACCCAGTACTTC	-	TRBV7-2	TRBJ2-5	-
CASSSYRDTEAFF	TGTGCCAGCAGCTCCTACAGGGACACTGAAGCTTTCTTT	many	TRBV5-6	TRBJ1-1	-
CSARAQPTGRLGYTF	TGCAGTGCTAGAGCTCAACCGACAGGGAGGCTTGGCTACACCTTC	-	TRBV20-1	TRBJ1-2	TRBD1
CASSPADSNSNQPQHF	TGTGCCAGCAGCCCAGCGGACAGTAATAGCAATCAGCCCCAGCATTTT	once	TRBV7-2	TRBJ1-5	-
CASSLERSGANVLTF	TGCGCCAGCAGCTTGGAACGGTCTGGGGCCAACGTCCTGACTTTC	many	TRBV5-1	TRBJ2-6	-
CASSVSGGTEAFF	TGTGCCAGCAGCGTCTCTGGGGGCACTGAAGCTTTCTTT	many	TRBV2	TRBJ1-1	-
CASSSQGGFTGELFF	TGTGCCAGCAGCTCACAGGGAGGGTTCACCGGGGAGCTGTTTTTT	many	TRBV7-6	TRBJ2-2	-
CSARDQGLANYNEQFF	TGCAGTGCTAGAGATCAGGGACTAGCGAACTACAATGAGCAGTTCTTC	-	TRBV20-1	TRBJ2-1	TRBD2
CASIPGYRSTDTQYF	TGTGCCAGCATCCCGGGGTACCGTAGCACAGATACGCAGTATTTT	-	TRBV27	TRBJ2-3	-
CASSPFRSGGYTF	TGTGCCAGCAGCCCCTTTCGGTCAGGCGGCTACACCTTC	many	TRBV14	TRBJ1-2	-
CASSYPPRWEDTEAFF	TGTGCCAGCAGTTACCCTCCCCGGTGGGAGGACACTGAAGCTTTCTTT	many	TRBV6-2/TRBV6-3	TRBJ1-1	-
CASSLAGGPDSNQPQHF	TGTGCCAGCAGCTTAGCGGGGGGGCCAGATAGCAATCAGCCCCAGCATTTT	few	TRBV7-9	TRBJ1-5	-
CASSSDRVDGYTF	TGCGCCAGCAGTTCCGACAGGGTGGATGGCTACACCTTC	many	TRBV5-1	TRBJ1-2	TRBD1
CASSPHSSGAGGNTGELFF	TGTGCCAGCAGCCCGCACTCCTCCGGGGCGGGGGGGAACACCGGGGAGCTGTTTTTT	-	TRBV3-1	TRBJ2-2	TRBD2
CASSWTGIPPETQYF	TGTGCCAGCAGCTGGACAGGGATCCCCCCAGAGACCCAGTACTTC	many	TRBV7-2	TRBJ2-5	TRBD1
CASSLLLPGRGGNRPQHF	TGTGCCAGCAGTTTATTGTTGCCGGGGAGGGGAGGCAATCGGCCCCAGCATTTT	-	TRBV27	TRBJ1-5	-
CSADWTGSTEQFF	TGCAGCGCTGATTGGACAGGGTCGACTGAGCAGTTCTTC	many	TRBV29-1	TRBJ2-1	TRBD1
CASYLSGYTF	TGTGCCAGTTATCTGAGTGGCTACACCTTC	many	TRBV19	TRBJ1-2	-
CASSIGSYNEQFF	TGTGCCAGTAGTATTGGCAGTTACAATGAGCAGTTCTTC	many	TRBV19	TRBJ2-1	-
CASSITGVGEAFF	TGTGCCAGCAGCATCACAGGGGTCGGTGAAGCTTTCTTT	many	TRBV7-2	TRBJ1-1	TRBD1
CASSIDRAVGESEAFF	TGTGCCAGTAGTATAGATCGGGCAGTGGGCGAGTCTGAAGCTTTCTTT	many	TRBV19	TRBJ1-1	-
CASRGAQTGGGLNTEAFF	TGTGCCAGTAGGGGGGCCCAGACAGGGGGTGGCCTGAACACTGAAGCTTTCTTT	many	TRBV19	TRBJ1-1	TRBD1
CASSSHLGLAADQETQYF	TGCGCCAGCAGCTCACACCTCGGACTAGCGGCCGATCAAGAGACCCAGTACTTC	few	TRBV5-1	TRBJ2-5	TRBD2
CASSPPRDRGKDTEAFF	TGTGCCAGCTCACCACCGAGGGACAGGGGGAAGGACACTGAAGCTTTCTTT	many	TRBV18	TRBJ1-1	TRBD1
CASSEYRGDGPQHF	TGTGCCAGCAGTGAATATCGTGGTGACGGGCCCCAGCATTTT	many	TRBV6-1	TRBJ1-5	-
CASSLDGGVYEKLFF	TGTGCCAGCAGCTTGGATGGGGGGGTCTATGAAAAACTGTTTTTT	-	TRBV5-4	TRBJ1-4	-
CASSLGGRGYTF	TGTGCCAGCAGTTTGGGAGGGAGAGGCTACACCTTC	many	TRBV12-3/TRBV12-4	TRBJ1-2	-
CASSSPGGRWGDEQFF	TGTGCCAGCTCATCACCGGGGGGAAGATGGGGTGATGAGCAGTTCTTC	-	TRBV18	TRBJ2-1	TRBD2
CASSSGGLEQFF	TGTGCCAGCAGTTCCGGGGGACTAGAGCAGTTCTTC	many	TRBV27	TRBJ2-1	TRBD2
CASSYTSGGTLNTGELFF	TGTGCCAGTAGCTATACTAGCGGGGGGACTTTAAACACCGGGGAGCTGTTTTTT	few	TRBV19	TRBJ2-2	TRBD2
CASSVRGDVTEAFF	TGTGCCAGCAGCGTAAGGGGCGACGTCACTGAAGCTTTCTTT	many	TRBV9	TRBJ1-1	-
CATSPSLGETQYF	TGTGCCACCAGCCCGTCGCTAGGGGAGACCCAGTACTTC	many	TRBV15	TRBJ2-5	-
CASRLAGANEQFF	TGTGCCAGCAGACTAGCGGGGGCCAATGAGCAGTTCTTC	many	TRBV7-3	TRBJ2-1	TRBD2
CASSLRGSAVKNTQYF	TGTGCCAGCAGCTTACGCGGTAGCGCAGTAAAAAATACGCAGTATTTT	many	TRBV11-2	TRBJ2-3	-